This T cell receptor (beta chain) was identified in a study of cytomegalovirus exposure and HLA in healthy donors. Study context: Within the Caucasian-associated ancestry cluster were around 81% of the roughly 430 genotyped donors.

Germline-derived CDR1 and CDR2 are MNHEY and SVGAGI. This CDR3 comprises 14 residues. Overall study results and limits: In a later analysis, TCR association rates varied by HLA locus: DRB1 most, HLA-C fewest.

On this clone: Its specificity is unknown.

Primers included in the PCR were 60 Vbeta and 13 Jbeta primers. Produced via immunoSEQ multiplex PCR; TCRdb's table is partial and in-frame only. Counted here are tens of thousands of clones, about nine tenths occurring once; the ten biggest clones make up roughly 2.3%. The chain has TRBV6-5 and TRBJ2-5; TRBD1 matches at 8 bases. Matching the DNA end better, TRBJ2-7 makes the J call doubtful. The TCR comes from a man younger than 35 in good health and CMV-seronegative. Specimen: PBMCs. The CDR3 DNA reads as TGTGCCAGCAGTAGGACAGGGCGACCCTACGAGCAGTACTTC. It encodes CASSRTGRPYEQYF.